Listed here are 8 T cell receptor beta chains from one sample, sequenced in a study of control samples from healthy donors and cancer patients. Sequenced by immunoSEQ multiplex PCR; TCRdb stores in-frame clones only, minus some. This sample yields about 70,000 clones, of which around four fifths are seen a single time; 2.5% to 3.5% belongs to the top ten. Sequenced sample: PBMCs. The receptors originated from a woman aged 45-60 years with lung cancer.

This clone was seen more than once but under ten times. The gene calls are TRBV7-9 and TRBJ1-6, with 7 nucleotides matching TRBD1. The length of the CDR3 is 16 residues. After removal of 5 bases from V and 0 bases from J, the junction contained 4 bases not matched to a gene. Germline V CDR1 and CDR2: SEHNR, FQNEAQ (reference sequence). The CDR3 is CASSPTGISYNSPLHF. In nucleotides, the CDR3 is TGTGCCAGCAGCCCGACAGGGATCTCCTATAATTCACCCCTCCACTTT.

This clone was seen a few times. The chain joins TRBV7-9 to TRBJ1-2, with D possibly matching TRBD1 (5 bases). This CDR3 has 14 residues. Per germline, CDR1 SEHNR and CDR2 FQNEAQ (reference sequence). Trimming shortened V by 5 bases and J by 8 bases, and 18 bases separated the two germline ends. The CDR3 loop is CASSQWDGDRGYTF. In DNA form, the CDR3 reads TGTGCCAGCAGCCAGTGGGACGGGGACCGAGGCTACACCTTC.

The gene calls are TRBV12-3 or TRBV12-4 and TRBJ1-1; no firm D call. Between the trimmed V and J ends, which lost 7 bases and 1 base, there was a span of 10 bases. The CDR3 is 13 residues long. CDR3 DNA: TGTGCCAGCACCCTACAGCGGAACACTGAAGCTTTCTTT. Translating gives CASTLQRNTEAFF.

V gene TRBV6-2 or TRBV6-3 combines with J gene TRBJ1-5; 11 bases fit TRBD1. Germline loops: CDR1 MNHEY, CDR2 SVGEGT. This CDR3 contains 14 residues. V shed 4 bases and J 7 bases; nucleotides not matched to a gene: 3. The CDR3 coding sequence is TGTGCCAGCAGTTCCGGGACAGGGGGACAGCCCCAGCATTTT. Amino acids: CASSSGTGGQPQHF.

The chain carries TRBV12-5 and TRBJ1-4, with D perhaps TRBD1 (5 bases). V was trimmed by 0 bases and J by 6 bases, leaving 14 bases between them. The CDR3 sequence is 16 residues long. Germline assignment: CDR1 LGHNT and CDR2 FRNRAP. CDR3 nucleotide sequence: TGTGCTAGTGGTTTGGTAAAGGGAGAGGGGTATGAAAAACTGTTTTTT. Translated, it gives CASGLVKGEGYEKLFF.

The chain uses TRBV7-3 and TRBJ2-1, with 7 bases that match TRBD1. This CDR3 is built from 15 residues. CDR1 is SGHTA and CDR2 is FQGTGA in the germline V gene. Germline trimming cut 5 bases from V and 7 bases from J; bases unmatched to any gene: 11. The CDR3 DNA is TGTGCCAGCAGCCCCGACAGGGCCAGCACTAATGAGCAGTTCTTC. Translating it yields CASSPDRASTNEQFF.

The table lists this clone with a count of one. The rearrangement links TRBV24-1 to TRBJ2-3, with unresolved D. Looked up from germline, CDR1 is KGHDR and CDR2 is SFDVKD. CDR3 size: 18 residues. V lost 3 bases to trimming and J lost 3 bases, with 21 bases between them. The CDR3 sequence is CATSDTRTEGVSTDTQYF. CDR3 nucleotides: TGTGCCACCAGTGATACCAGGACGGAAGGCGTCTCTACAGATACGCAGTATTTT.

The chain is built from TRBV29-1 and TRBJ1-1; weak D call: TRBD1 (5 bases). Germline CDR1 and CDR2: SQVTM and ANQGSEA. V shed 7 bases and J shed 0 bases, with 15 bases lying between them. CDR3 size: 14 residues. Here the CDR3 DNA reads TGCAGCGCTGGTTCCGGGGCGATGAACACTGAAGCTTTCTTT. Protein: CSAGSGAMNTEAFF.